The clone carrying this T cell receptor beta chain was seen at least ten times. Antigen specificity is unknown. Read data end 3 residues before the CDR3 end; the end is taken from the germline J gene. The V and J ends lost 3 bases and 7 bases respectively, with 12 bases between them. This CDR3 is 13 amino acids long. This sample is part of a study of T cell clonality in common variable immunodeficiency. Whole-study results and caveats: TCRbeta clonality was increased in CVID versus healthy controls.

Libraries were prepared by immunoSEQ multiplex PCR; TCRdb keeps only in-frame clonotypes and omits some of them. The repertoire has around 34,000 clones, none seen only once; the ten largest take approximately 3.2%. The chain recombines TRBV12-3 or TRBV12-4 with TRBJ1-2; D perhaps matches TRBD1 (5 bases). The clonotype was recovered from a person aged 18 to 75 in good health. The sample taken for sequencing was peripheral blood mononuclear cells. The chain's CDR3 is CASSFGGAPGYTF. The CDR3 bases that were read are TGTGCCAGCAGTTTTGGTGGGGCGCCTGGC.